A single sample is the source of the 26 T cell receptor beta chains below, sequenced in a study of regulatory T cells in long-lasting Graves disease. The time point was: persistent/refractory GD, antithyroid drugs over 5 years with positive TRAb. PBMC-extracted RNA yielded the TCR library. Investigators prepared the TCR beta libraries by applying iRepertoire HTBI primers and Arm-PCR of CDR3 regions. TCRdb itself ran the multiplex PCR reads through MiXCR, one entry per CDR3 protein. Here the sample spans roughly 360,000 distinct CDR3 sequences, 20% to 25% being singletons. The sequences come from peripheral blood mononuclear cells (PBMCs), collected when the disease was refractory, from a patient treated with antithyroid drugs. The receptors shown here come from a woman aged 40 to 50 with Graves disease.

This clonotype came up many times. The junction does not match germline at one end; this may be a read error. The V gene is TRBV11-2, the J gene TRBJ1-4, with a tentative D call TRBD1 (5 bases). This CDR3 is 12 amino acids long. Germline CDR1 SGHAT, CDR2 FQNNGV. This CDR3 reads CASSIDAGELFF. CDR3 sequence (DNA): TGTGCCAGCAGCATAGATGCGGGGGAACTGTTTTTT.

This clonotype was found many times. The chain carries TRBV28 and TRBJ1-4, with D possibly TRBD1 on 6 matching bases. The V gene's germline CDR1 is MDHEN and CDR2 SYDVKM. There are 14 residues in the CDR3. Trimming removed 1 base at V and 6 bases at J, with 9 bases between. The DNA for the CDR3 is TGTGCCAGCAGTTTATTCAGGGGAGATGAAAAACTGTTTTTT. Translation gives CASSLFRGDEKLFF.

The genes are TRBV9 and TRBJ2-7, with D possibly TRBD2 on 6 matching bases. Germline CDR1 and CDR2: SGDLS and YYNGEE. The V end lost 3 bases, the J end lost 6 bases, and 13 bases lay between the germline ends. The CDR3 sequence is 13 residues long. CDR3 region: CASSATTRSEQYF. The CDR3 DNA follows: TGTGCCAGCAGCGCAACGACTAGGAGCGAGCAGTACTTC.

The rearrangement links TRBV18 to TRBJ2-3, with 10 bases lining up with TRBD1. This CDR3 comprises 15 residues. V was pared by 2 bases and J by 2 bases, with 1 base of the junction left unmatched. Germline CDR1 KGHSH, CDR2 LQKENI. The CDR3 loop reads CASSPRQGATDTQYF. The CDR3, as DNA: TGTGCCAGCTCACCAAGACAGGGGGCCACAGATACGCAGTATTTT.

Comments on this clonotype: Compared with germline, one end of the junction differs, possibly owing to a read error. This CDR3 is CASSQADNQRFF. CDR3 sequence (DNA): TGTGCCAGCAGCCAAGCTGACAACCAGCGGTTCTTC. The J gene is TRBJ2-7, the V gene TRBV3-1, with D possibly being TRBD2 (5 bases). The CDR3 is 12 amino acids. From germline, CDR1 is LGHDT and CDR2 YNNKEL (reference sequence).

CDR3 amino acids: CATSDFKDLSTDTQYF. The CDR3 DNA reads as TGTGCCACCAGTGATTTCAAGGACTTAAGCACAGATACGCAGTATTTT. V usage is TRBV24-1 and J usage is TRBJ2-3; D may be TRBD2 (5 bases). The germline gives CDR1 KGHDR, CDR2 SFDVKD. The CDR3 sequence is 16 residues long. V shed 1 base and J shed 0 bases, with 10 bases lying between them.

Ten or more counts support this clonotype. This sequence joins TRBV28 and TRBJ2-7; D perhaps matches TRBD2 (7 bases). The V and J ends lost 3 bases and 5 bases respectively, with 17 bases between them. The CDR3 totals 15 residues. CDR1 is MDHEN, CDR2 SYDVKM, per germline. CDR3 amino acids: CASSLGGPLGDEQYF. DNA of the CDR3: TGTGCCAGCAGTTTGGGGGGGCCCCTGGGGGACGAGCAGTACTTC.

V gene TRBV5-1 combines with J gene TRBJ1-3; 7 bases line up with TRBD1. This CDR3 is 15 amino acids long. Trimming took 4 bases from V and 2 from J; bases not matched to a gene: 6. Germline lookup yields CDR1 SGHRS and CDR2 YFSETQ. The chain's CDR3 is CASSRVTGTGNTIYF. CDR3 bases: TGCGCCAGCAGCCGGGTGACAGGGACTGGAAACACCATATATTTT.

The V call is TRBV5-6, the J call TRBJ1-1; D perhaps matches TRBD1 (6 bases). CDR3 length: 13 amino acids. Germline V gene sequence: CDR1 SGHDT, CDR2 YYEEEE. Deletions cut 0 bases from V and 6 bases from J, with 9 bases between. The CDR3 nucleotides read TGTGCCAGCAGCTTGGTACAGGGCGCTGAAGCTTTCTTT. It is translated as CASSLVQGAEAFF.

This clonotype has ten or more counts. The genes are TRBV7-9 and TRBJ1-4, with 10 bases fitting TRBD1. The CDR3 extends over 15 amino acids. With 1 base clipped from V and 6 bases from J, the junction kept 2 bases outside the gene matches. Germline assignment: CDR1 SEHNR and CDR2 FQNEAQ (reference sequence). The CDR3: CASSLGQGADEKLFF. The CDR3 bases are TGTGCCAGCAGCTTAGGACAGGGGGCGGATGAAAAACTGTTTTTT.

In this sample, this clonotype turned up many times. This sequence joins TRBV7-9 and TRBJ1-2; TRBD1 matches 7 bases. Per germline, CDR1 SEHNR and CDR2 FQNEAQ (reference sequence). V dropped 5 bases and J dropped 4; count of bases not matched to a gene: 4. The CDR3 runs 13 residues. The CDR3 loop reads CASSRGQLYGYTF. The CDR3 DNA reads TGTGCCAGCAGCCGGGGACAGCTCTATGGCTACACCTTC.

V gene TRBV28 combines with J gene TRBJ1-5, with TRBD1 as a possible D gene (6 bases). Germline loops: CDR1 MDHEN, CDR2 SYDVKM. CDR3 length: 19 amino acids. Trimming pared 6 bases from V and 3 bases from J, leaving 27 bases between. As DNA, the CDR3 is TGTGCCAGCAGCCACGGAGGGGGAGGGAGTTTTTTCTTCAATCAGCCCCAGCATTTT. This encodes CASSHGGGGSFFFNQPQHF.

The chain uses TRBV2 and TRBJ2-1; 9 bases map to TRBD2. Looked up from germline, CDR1 is SNHLY and CDR2 is FYNNEI. The CDR3 is 13 residues long. With V trimmed by 6 bases and J by 6 bases, 3 bases remained unmatched. This CDR3 reads CASRGSGSNEQFF. The DNA for the CDR3 is TGTGCCAGCAGGGGTAGCGGGAGCAATGAGCAGTTCTTC.

The rearrangement joins TRBV6-5 to TRBJ2-2, with D perhaps TRBD1 (5 bases). The V gene lost 0 bases and the J gene lost 8 bases, with 22 bases spanning the gap. The germline V gene encodes CDR1 MNHEY and CDR2 SVGAGI. This CDR3 region has 18 residues. The CDR3, as DNA: TGTGCCAGCAGTTACTCTCCGCCCAGGGCCACCTTAGGGGGGGAGCTGTTTTTT. Amino acids: CASSYSPPRATLGGELFF.

Ten or more counts support this clonotype. The chain has TRBV2 and TRBJ2-7; 8 bases agree with TRBD2. Germline values: CDR1 SNHLY, CDR2 FYNNEI. V was clipped by 3 bases and J by 5 bases; unmatched bases: 6. This CDR3 comprises 14 residues. CDR3 loop: CASSEWTSYNEQYF. CDR3 in DNA: TGTGCCAGCAGTGAGTGGACTAGCTATAACGAGCAGTACTTC.

This clonotype appeared many times. This chain uses TRBV28 with TRBJ1-6; no reliable D call. CDR3 length: 16 residues. Germline loops: CDR1 MDHEN, CDR2 SYDVKM. V was shortened by 3 bases and J by 5 bases, with 14 bases between the two germline ends. CDR3 sequence reads: CASSFQSRGHNSPLHF. The CDR3 region has the DNA TGTGCCAGCAGTTTCCAGTCTAGAGGTCATAATTCACCCCTCCACTTT. The full variable domain, its missing parts supplied by reference TRBV28 and TRBJ1-6, is DVKVTQSSRYLVKRTGEKVFLECVQDMDHENMFWYRQDPGLGLRLIYFSYDVKMKEKGDIPEGYSVSREKKERFSLILESASTNQTSMYLCASSFQSRGHNSPLHFGNGTRLTVT.

In its sample, this clonotype was seen a few times. The rearrangement links TRBV7-8 to TRBJ1-5, with D possibly being TRBD1 (6 bases). CDR1 and CDR2 from the germline V gene are SGHVS and FQNEAQ. The CDR3 length is 15 residues. With 5 bases removed from V and 4 bases from J, the gap between germline ends came to 15 bases. CDR3 residues: CASSPSGQNNQPQHF. The CDR3 DNA is TGTGCCAGCAGCCCATCCGGACAGAATAATCAGCCCCAGCATTTT.

This clonotype was seen a few times. This chain joins TRBV5-1 and TRBJ2-7; 13 bases agree with TRBD2. Germline CDR1 and CDR2: SGHRS and YFSETQ. Germline trimming cut 2 bases from V and 5 bases from J; bases unmatched to any gene: 4. The CDR3 extends over 15 amino acids. CDR3 coding DNA: TGCGCCAGCAGCTTCGGACTAGCGGGAGAAAACGAGCAGTACTTC. Its translation: CASSFGLAGENEQYF.

At least ten counts were recorded for this clonotype. The chain recombines TRBV2 with TRBJ2-7; 10 nucleotides align to TRBD2. The CDR3 runs 14 residues. Unmatched junction bases numbered 5, after V lost 5 bases and J lost 4 bases. CDR1 and CDR2 from the germline V gene are SNHLY and FYNNEI. CDR3: CASSSGTSVYEQYF. The CDR3, as DNA: TGTGCCAGCAGTTCCGGGACTAGCGTTTACGAGCAGTACTTC.

This clonotype was seen at least ten times. The V call is TRBV28, the J call TRBJ2-7, with D perhaps TRBD2 (5 bases). V lost 6 bases to trimming and J lost 3 bases, with 15 bases between them. CDR1 is MDHEN and CDR2 is SYDVKM in the germline V gene. The CDR3 is 14 amino acids. In nucleotides, the CDR3 is TGTGCCAGCAGCTCTCCCCCGGGATTCTACGAGCAGTACTTC. Translation: CASSSPPGFYEQYF.

This clonotype was detected ten times or more. The chain uses TRBV6-4 and TRBJ2-7; D is ambiguous. Trimming left V 3 bases short and J 5 bases short, with 8 bases between. This CDR3 spans 12 amino acids. CDR1 and CDR2 from the germline V gene are MRHNA and SNTAGT. The chain's CDR3 is CASSEPHHEQYF. The CDR3 coding sequence is TGTGCCAGCAGTGAACCACACCACGAGCAGTACTTC.

The chain is built from TRBV19 and TRBJ2-2; 7 bases are shared with TRBD2. The CDR3 is 14 amino acids. V shed 7 bases, J shed 5 bases, and the junction held 7 bases outside the gene matches. Per the germline V gene, CDR1 is LNHDA and CDR2 is SQIVND (reference sequence). As DNA, the CDR3 is TGTGCCAGTACCATAGGACTAGTAACCGGGGAGCTGTTTTTT. Translated, it gives CASTIGLVTGELFF.

There are a few counts of this clonotype. The CDR3 region has the DNA TGTGCCAGTAGTGTCCGGGACAGGTGGTACGAGCAGTACTTC. Its translation: CASSVRDRWYEQYF. The chain combines TRBV19 with TRBJ2-7; 8 positions match TRBD1. CDR1 is LNHDA and CDR2 is SQIVND in the germline V gene (reference sequence). CDR3 length equals 14 residues. With V trimmed by 5 bases and J by 4 bases, 7 bases remained unmatched.

This clonotype came up a few times. This chain joins TRBV7-2 and TRBJ1-6, with 7 nucleotides matching TRBD1. Trimming at V came to 2 bases and at J to 2 bases, leaving 3 bases not matched to a gene. The germline gives CDR1 SGHTA, CDR2 FQGNSA. The CDR3 loop spans 16 amino acids. This CDR3 is CASSLSGQTYNSPLHF. CDR3 DNA sequence: TGTGCCAGCAGCTTATCGGGACAGACCTATAATTCACCCCTCCACTTT.

The V gene is TRBV19, the J gene TRBJ1-1, with D possibly being TRBD1 (5 bases). Germline values: CDR1 LNHDA, CDR2 SQIVND (reference sequence). The CDR3 runs to 14 residues. The V and J ends lost 5 bases and 8 bases respectively, with 18 bases between them. The CDR3 DNA sequence: TGTGCCAGTAGTGATTCAATAAGAGACAGAGAAGCTTTCTTT. Residues: CASSDSIRDREAFF.

Only a few counts were recorded for this clonotype. The V and J genes are TRBV5-6 and TRBJ2-7; D possibly corresponds to TRBD2 (5 bases). Germline V CDR1 and CDR2: SGHDT, YYEEEE. CDR3 length: 14 amino acids. Trimming shortened V by 0 bases and J by 6 bases, and 13 bases separated the two germline ends. CDR3: CASSLASGKGEQYF. Written as DNA, the CDR3 is TGTGCCAGCAGCTTGGCCTCCGGGAAAGGCGAGCAGTACTTC.